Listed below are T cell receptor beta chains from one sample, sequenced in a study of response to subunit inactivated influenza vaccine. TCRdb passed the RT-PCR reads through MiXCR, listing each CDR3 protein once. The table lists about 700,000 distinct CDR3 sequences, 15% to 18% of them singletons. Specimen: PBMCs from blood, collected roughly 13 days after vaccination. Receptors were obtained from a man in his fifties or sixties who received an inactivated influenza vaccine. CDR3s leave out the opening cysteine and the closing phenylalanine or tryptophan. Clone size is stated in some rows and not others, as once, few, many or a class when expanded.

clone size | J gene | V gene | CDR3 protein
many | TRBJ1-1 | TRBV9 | ASSETVNTEAF
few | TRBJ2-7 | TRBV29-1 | SGQGLDEQY
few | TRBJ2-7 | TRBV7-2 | ASSLEAGGRLEQY
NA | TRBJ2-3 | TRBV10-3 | AIRKGQGSTDTQY
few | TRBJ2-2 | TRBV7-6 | ASSLGGAGGELF
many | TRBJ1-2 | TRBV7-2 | ASSVDTDYGYT
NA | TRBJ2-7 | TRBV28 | ASSERPYEQY
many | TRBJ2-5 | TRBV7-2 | ASSSTRLAGIETQY
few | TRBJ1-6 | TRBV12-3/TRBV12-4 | ASRRGEESPLH
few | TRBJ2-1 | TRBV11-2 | ASRVTRGTSQIAF
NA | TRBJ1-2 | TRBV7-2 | ASSLEVSYGYT
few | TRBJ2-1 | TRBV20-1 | SAHAQAGVYNEQF
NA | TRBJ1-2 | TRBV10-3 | AISESTPVGTGGYT
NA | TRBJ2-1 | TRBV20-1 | SARESRTSGVLDNEQF
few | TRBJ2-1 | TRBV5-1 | ASKASGDNEQF
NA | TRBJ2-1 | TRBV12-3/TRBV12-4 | ASIHPGQGAVEQF
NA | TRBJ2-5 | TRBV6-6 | ASSYSDGTQY